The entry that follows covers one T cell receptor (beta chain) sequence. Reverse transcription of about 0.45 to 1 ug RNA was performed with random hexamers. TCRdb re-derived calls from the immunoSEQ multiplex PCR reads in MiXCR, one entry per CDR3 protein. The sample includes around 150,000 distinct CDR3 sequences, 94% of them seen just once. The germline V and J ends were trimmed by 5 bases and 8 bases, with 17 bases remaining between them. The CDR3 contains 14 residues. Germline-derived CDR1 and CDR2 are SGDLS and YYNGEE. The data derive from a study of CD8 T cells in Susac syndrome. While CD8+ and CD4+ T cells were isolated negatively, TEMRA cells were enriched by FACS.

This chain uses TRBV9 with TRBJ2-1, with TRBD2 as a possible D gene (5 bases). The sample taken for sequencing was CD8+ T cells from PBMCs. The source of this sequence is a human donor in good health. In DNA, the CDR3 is TGTGCCAGCAGTGCTCACCCTAGCATCGATGAGCAGTTCTTC. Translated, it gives CASSAHPSIDEQFF.